The present entry profiles one TCR beta chain with its context. Its antigen is undetermined. Unmatched junction bases numbered 18, after V lost 3 bases and J lost 10 bases. Germline CDR1 is SGHNT and CDR2 is YENEEA. CDR3 length: 17 residues. Donors comprised only Caucasian adults living in Nashville, Tennessee. This specimen comes from a study of shared clonotypes between healthy human individuals. The assay was immunoSEQ multiplex PCR, and TCRdb's table has in-frame clones only and misses some. The repertoire consists of about 600,000 clones, with 97% occurring once and the leading ten covering around 0.06%. Study-wide results and limits: Only a few donors were included, so the genetic and exposure-history diversity represented was limited. Naive subsets typically showed greater estimated richness than memory subsets. The sampled material consisted only of blood, and tissue repertoires are likely to differ.

The source of this sequence is a woman in her thirties in good health. The chain uses TRBV11-3 and TRBJ2-7; 10 bases line up with TRBD1. Sequencing was done on a sample of naive CD4+ T cells sorted from blood. Stated subset: CD45RA+ positively selected. The DNA for the CDR3 is TGTGCCAGCAGCTTCCTGCCGGGACAGGGGAACCAATTGCCTCAGTACTTC. Encoded protein: CASSFLPGQGNQLPQYF.